Shown below are 27 T cell receptor beta chains from a single sample sequenced in a study of molecular identifiers for immune sequencing clone quantification. A single record per CDR3 protein comes from TCRdb applying MiXCR to the PCR reads. This sample has about 640,000 distinct CDR3 sequences, with 15% to 20% found just once. The sequenced material came from naive CD8+ T cells from blood, with Jurkat cell RNA spiked in. Subset indicated: FACS-sorted CD8+CD4-CCR7+CD45RA+ naive T cells. The source is a human donor in good health. Some libraries in this study had Jurkat cell RNA spiked in.

A few counts support this clonotype. Its ends do not fully match the called genes, so a read error is possible. The chain links TRBV6-2 or TRBV6-3 to TRBJ1-1; no clear D gene. The CDR3 loop spans 13 amino acids. CDR1 is MNHEY, CDR2 SVGEGT, per germline. The CDR3 sequence: CASGYYRDTEAFF. The CDR3 DNA sequence: TGTGCCAGCGGTTACTACCGTGACACTGAAGCTTTCTTT.

This clonotype was recorded at least ten times. The chain uses TRBV11-2 and TRBJ2-3; 10 positions match TRBD2. This CDR3 has 15 residues. After removal of 2 bases from V and 5 bases from J, the junction contained 4 bases not matched to a gene. The germline V gene encodes CDR1 SGHAT and CDR2 FQNNGV. The CDR3 nucleotides are TGTGCCAGCAGCTTACTAGCGGGGGCGGTAGATACGCAGTATTTT. Translation: CASSLLAGAVDTQYF.

There are many counts of this clonotype. The chain uses TRBV11-3 and TRBJ2-1, with 8 bases fitting TRBD2. With 2 bases clipped from V and 6 bases from J, the junction kept 6 bases outside the gene matches. The CDR3 loop spans 15 amino acids. Per the germline V gene, CDR1 is SGHNT and CDR2 is YENEEA. The DNA for the CDR3 is TGTGCCAGCAGCTTATCACATAGCGGGGCCAATGAGCAGTTCTTC. The encoded protein is CASSLSHSGANEQFF.

This clonotype was observed at least ten times. This sequence joins TRBV20-1 and TRBJ2-7; a possible D gene is TRBD2 (5 bases). CDR1 and CDR2 (germline): DFQATT, SNEGSKA (reference sequence). V dropped 0 bases and J dropped 3 bases, with 15 bases sitting between them. This CDR3 is built from 15 residues. CDR3 sequence: CSARDLVASIYEQYF. The CDR3 DNA reads TGCAGTGCTAGAGATTTGGTAGCGAGCATCTACGAGCAGTACTTC.

The chain has TRBV5-1 and TRBJ2-7; 8 nucleotides line up with TRBD1. The CDR3 is 16 amino acids. Germline V gives CDR1 SGHRS, CDR2 YFSETQ. J lost 4 bases, V lost 0 bases, and 9 bases had no gene match. The CDR3 here is CASSLAGDRRRYEQYF. The CDR3 coding sequence is TGCGCCAGCAGCTTGGCGGGGGACAGGCGACGATACGAGCAGTACTTC.

This clonotype was observed many times. The chain uses TRBV30 and TRBJ1-5; D unclear. Deletions cut 0 bases from V and 5 bases from J, with 8 bases between. There are 13 residues in the CDR3. CDR1 GTSNPN and CDR2 SVGIG come from the germline V gene (reference sequence). The CDR3 reads CAWSVKSHQPQHF. CDR3 bases: TGTGCCTGGAGTGTTAAGAGTCATCAGCCCCAGCATTTT. The full variable domain, its missing parts supplied by reference TRBV30 and TRBJ1-5, is SQTIHQWPATLVQPVGSPLSLECTVEGTSNPNLYWYRQAAGRGLQLLFYSVGIGQISSEVPQNLSASRPQDRQFILSSKKLLLSDSGFYLCAWSVKSHQPQHFGDGTRLSIL.

Of note for this clonotype: One end of the junction varies from germline; a read error may be responsible. This chain links TRBV15 with TRBJ2-3, with a weak D call TRBD2 (5 bases). Germline CDR1 and CDR2: LNHNV and YYDKDF (reference sequence). The CDR3 has 16 amino acids. The CDR3 DNA reads TGTGCCATCAGCAGACCTAAAGCGGAGAACACAGATACGCGGTATTTT. Translating gives CAISRPKAENTDTRYF.

This clonotype occurred many times. The CDR3 DNA reads as TGTGCCAGCAGCCAGGGCCGAGGTAGAGGCCAAGAGACCCAGTACTTC. It yields the protein CASSQGRGRGQETQYF. This chain links TRBV14 with TRBJ2-5; no definite D call. Trimming left V 3 bases short and J 1 base short, with 15 bases between. CDR3 length: 16 residues. Germline CDR1 is SGHDN and CDR2 is FVKESK.

J is TRBJ2-7 and V is TRBV6-1; 10 nucleotides agree with TRBD1. Trimming took 6 bases from V and 4 from J; bases not matched to a gene: 12. This CDR3 has 16 residues. The germline CDR1 and CDR2 sequences are MNHNS and SASEGT. CDR3 sequence: CASRVTGTGVSYEQYF. CDR3 sequence (DNA): TGTGCCAGCAGAGTAACCGGGACAGGGGTTTCATACGAGCAGTACTTC.

In regard to this clonotype: The junction departs from germline at one end; a sequencing error may be responsible. V gene TRBV2 combines with J gene TRBJ1-1; 7 bases match TRBD1. The CDR3 has 13 residues. From germline, CDR1 is SNHLY and CDR2 FYNNEI. CDR3 nucleotide sequence: TGTGCCAGCAGCCTGACAGGGAACACTGAAGCTTCCTTT. It translates to CASSLTGNTEASF.

This clonotype was counted at least ten times. V usage is TRBV4-1 and J usage is TRBJ2-7, with D maybe TRBD1 (6 bases). The CDR3 is 14 residues long. The germline CDR1 and CDR2 sequences are MGHRA and YSYEKL. The ends were cut back, 4 bases at V and 2 bases at J, with 12 bases in the middle. CDR3 protein: CASSPGSGAYEQYF. In nucleotides, the CDR3 is TGCGCCAGCAGCCCAGGGTCAGGGGCCTACGAGCAGTACTTC.

The gene calls are TRBV12-3 or TRBV12-4 and TRBJ1-1, with D maybe TRBD1 (6 bases). Deletions cut 7 bases from V and 10 bases from J, with 22 bases between. This CDR3 comprises 14 residues. The CDR3 reads CASKLEGWGPGAFF. CDR3 in DNA: TGTGCCAGCAAGCTTGAGGGCTGGGGGCCTGGAGCTTTCTTT.

The sample holds many counts of this clonotype. This rearrangement joins TRBV10-1 to TRBJ2-5, with 9 bases fitting TRBD2. V lost 2 bases and J lost 1; bases outside the gene matches: 5. This CDR3 comprises 16 residues. From germline, CDR1 is WNHNN and CDR2 SYGVQD (reference sequence). The CDR3 bases are TGCGCCAGCAGTGAGGGGTCTAGCGGGGTCCAAGAGACCCAGTACTTC. This translates into CASSEGSSGVQETQYF.

The sample holds many counts of this clonotype. V is TRBV4-1 and J is TRBJ2-7, with 8 bases that match TRBD1. The CDR3 extends over 16 amino acids. Trimming removed 1 base from V and 5 bases from J; junction bases left unmatched: 10. The germline V gene encodes CDR1 MGHRA and CDR2 YSYEKL. The CDR3 DNA is TGCGCCAGCAGCCAAGTGTTTGGAGACAGGGGCCACGAGCAGTACTTC. This codes for CASSQVFGDRGHEQYF.

This clonotype was seen repeatedly, ten times or more. V is TRBV7-2 and J is TRBJ1-1; D is unclear. V was trimmed by 3 bases and J by 6 bases, leaving 14 bases between them. The CDR3 runs 14 residues. Germline CDR1 is SGHTA and CDR2 is FQGNSA. As DNA, the CDR3 is TGTGCCAGCAGCTTCCCCCACCCCGGCGCTGAAGCTTTCTTT. As protein: CASSFPHPGAEAFF.

This clonotype was recorded at least ten times. The chain couples TRBV28 to TRBJ2-7; D not certain. The CDR3 loop spans 12 amino acids. V gave up 10 bases and J gave up 2 bases, with 12 bases separating them. In germline, CDR1 is MDHEN, CDR2 SYDVKM. The CDR3 spells CATKDVTYEQYF. The CDR3 DNA sequence: TGTGCCACCAAGGACGTCACCTACGAGCAGTACTTC.

In its sample, this clonotype was seen many times. The rearrangement links TRBV12-3 or TRBV12-4 to TRBJ1-4; 9 bases line up with TRBD1. With 5 bases clipped from V and 6 bases from J, the junction kept 4 bases outside the gene matches. The length of the CDR3 is 14 residues. In nucleotides, the CDR3 is TGTGCCAGCAGTCGGACAGGGGCGTATGAAAAACTGTTTTTT. It codes for CASSRTGAYEKLFF.

V and J are TRBV7-9 and TRBJ2-1; tentatively, D is TRBD1 (5 bases). CDR3 length equals 15 residues. In germline, CDR1 is SEHNR, CDR2 FQNEAQ (reference sequence). Deletions cut 5 bases from V and 7 bases from J, with 18 bases between. CDR3: CASSGSAGNANEQFF. The CDR3 DNA reads as TGTGCCAGCAGCGGTTCGGCAGGGAACGCGAATGAGCAGTTCTTC.

This clonotype turned up a few times. V usage is TRBV5-1 and J usage is TRBJ2-1; D uncertain. Germline V gene data show CDR1 as SGHRS and CDR2 as YFSETQ. The CDR3 sequence is 16 residues long. V was cut by 4 bases and J by 3 bases, with 17 bases left in between. The CDR3 sequence: CASSPELVINYNEQFF. The CDR3 DNA is TGCGCCAGCAGCCCCGAACTTGTGATAAACTACAATGAGCAGTTCTTC.

This clonotype was seen only a few times. The gene calls are TRBV27 and TRBJ1-5; D is unresolved. The V end was cut by 1 base, the J end by 1 base, with 11 bases between. The CDR3 spans 16 residues. The germline CDR1 and CDR2 sequences are MNHEY and SMNVEV (reference sequence). This CDR3 reads CASSLLTPLSNQPQHF. As DNA, the CDR3 is TGTGCCAGCAGTTTATTAACACCTCTGAGCAATCAGCCCCAGCATTTT.

The rearrangement joins TRBV19 to TRBJ1-5; D is uncertain. The germline V gene encodes CDR1 LNHDA and CDR2 SQIVND (reference sequence). V lost 3 bases to trimming and J lost 6 bases, with 9 bases between them. The CDR3 runs to 13 residues. The CDR3 spells CASSIASGQPQHF. The CDR3 DNA reads TGTGCCAGTAGTATCGCGTCCGGTCAGCCCCAGCATTTT.

There are many counts of this clonotype. The rearrangement links TRBV13 to TRBJ2-2; D gene uncertain. This CDR3 has 15 residues. In germline, CDR1 is PRHDT, CDR2 FYEKMQ (reference sequence). V dropped 5 bases and J dropped 0 bases, with 10 bases sitting between them. The CDR3 protein is CASSAGVTNTGELFF. CDR3 coding DNA: TGTGCCAGCAGCGCCGGAGTTACGAACACCGGGGAGCTGTTTTTT.

This clonotype was counted ten times or more. J is TRBJ1-2 and V is TRBV9; a possible D gene is TRBD1 (6 bases). This CDR3 contains 13 residues. V lost 0 bases and J 3 bases, leaving 6 bases between the germline ends. CDR1 and CDR2 from the germline V gene are SGDLS and YYNGEE. CDR3 sequence (DNA): TGTGCCAGCAGCGTAGCAGGGGACTATGGCTACACCTTC. Translated: CASSVAGDYGYTF.

This clonotype was counted many times. This rearrangement joins TRBV6-6 to TRBJ2-1; D is undetermined. The CDR3 has 11 amino acids. The germline V gene has CDR1 MNHNY and CDR2 SVGAGI (reference sequence). V was trimmed by 2 bases and J by 7 bases, leaving 3 bases between them. CDR3 sequence reads: CASSYGNEQFF. CDR3 coding DNA: TGTGCCAGCAGTTACGGGAATGAGCAGTTCTTC.

This clonotype was detected only a few times. The V call is TRBV29-1, the J call TRBJ2-7, with D perhaps TRBD1 or TRBD2 (5 bases each). The CDR3 loop spans 15 amino acids. Germline values: CDR1 SQVTM, CDR2 ANQGSEA. Trimming left V 2 bases short and J 4 bases short, with 18 bases between. The chain's CDR3 is CSVENPGTESYEQYF. CDR3 nucleotides: TGCAGCGTTGAAAACCCCGGGACGGAGAGTTACGAGCAGTACTTC.

This clonotype was observed at least ten times. The V and J genes are TRBV4-3 and TRBJ1-4; no definite D call. Between the trimmed V and J ends, which lost 4 bases and 7 bases, there was a span of 16 bases. The CDR3 consists of 15 residues. The germline gives CDR1 LGHNA, CDR2 YSLEER. CDR3 in DNA: TGCGCCAGCAGCCCTTCTTTGGGATTGGCTGAAAAACTGTTTTTT. It encodes CASSPSLGLAEKLFF.

A word on this clonotype: A much larger clone lies a single base off, so this may be a read error. V is TRBV30 and J is TRBJ1-4, with 7 bases aligning to TRBD1. J gave up 13 bases and V 3 bases, and 11 bases lay outside the gene matches. CDR1 is GTSNPN and CDR2 is SVGIG in the germline V gene (reference sequence). CDR3 length equals 13 residues. The CDR3 DNA follows: TGTGCCTGGAGGACATCCGGGACAGTAAGACTGTTTTTT. It encodes CAWRTSGTVRLFF.